This TCR beta chain was profiled in a study of blood T cell repertoires in COVID-19. Study overall: The United States, Italy and Spain provided the acute and convalescent COVID-19 samples. PBMCs, B-cell-depleted T cells, or T cells provided the cDNA or gDNA that made up the material.

Original analysis: Estimation of nucleated cell counts was performed using reference gene primer amplification. This table comes from immunoSEQ multiplex PCR, and its TCRdb copy is limited to in-frame clones, with some not included. For V, J and clone size, that table is used; D and trimming come from the DNA. The sample has approximately 290,000 clones, approximately 91% seen once. Seattle enrolled patients during active infection and tracked them longitudinally. The sequencing input was peripheral blood. This sequence originates from a woman aged 30 to 39 with COVID-19, enrolled during active disease.

The CDR3: CASRRNRGLGNQPQHF. The CDR3, as DNA: TGTGCCAGCAGAAGAAACAGGGGGCTTGGCAATCAGCCCCAGCATTTT. The chain is built from TRBV2 and TRBJ1-5; 9 nucleotides align to TRBD1. The germline CDR1 and CDR2 sequences are SNHLY and FYNNEI. V lost 6 bases, J lost 2 bases, and 8 bases stayed unmatched. This CDR3 spans 16 amino acids.